Below, 25 T cell receptor beta chains from the same sample are listed, as sequenced in a study of blood T cell repertoires in COVID-19. Using immunoSEQ multiplex PCR, the repertoire was profiled, and TCRdb retains in-frame clones only, with some absent. The table records about 120,000 clones, around 86% of them present only once. The sequenced sample was peripheral blood. The receptors were gathered from a woman in her 70s with acute or convalescent COVID-19.

The chain combines TRBV5-1 with TRBJ1-1, with TRBD1 matching 9 bases. The junction had 10 bases not matched to a gene; V was cut back by 7 bases and J by 6 bases. CDR3 size: 14 residues. CDR1 SGHRS and CDR2 YFSETQ come from the germline V gene. CDR3 bases: TGCGCCAGCCGAATACAGGGGGCGGCCCCTGAAGCTTTCTTT. Translation gives CASRIQGAAPEAFF.

This clone came up a few times. The rearrangement uses TRBV7-2 and TRBJ1-3, with 7 bases lining up with TRBD1. CDR3 length: 16 amino acids. With V trimmed by 2 bases and J by 0 bases, 4 bases remained unmatched. CDR1 is SGHTA and CDR2 is FQGNSA in the germline V gene. Here the CDR3 DNA reads TGTGCCAGCAGCTTACAAGGGGGCAGCTCTGGAAACACCATATATTTT. The encoded protein is CASSLQGGSSGNTIYF.

V usage is TRBV11-2 and J usage is TRBJ2-7; 7 nucleotides line up with TRBD1. Trimming at V came to 5 bases and at J to 2 bases, leaving 6 bases not matched to a gene. This CDR3 is 14 amino acids long. Germline CDR1 SGHAT, CDR2 FQNNGV. CDR3 sequence reads: CASSLPGTAYEQYF. In DNA form, the CDR3 reads TGTGCCAGCAGCCTACCTGGGACAGCCTACGAGCAGTACTTC.

The genes are TRBV2 and TRBJ1-2; 7 nucleotides line up with TRBD1. The CDR3 has 14 residues. CDR1 SNHLY and CDR2 FYNNEI come from the germline V gene. V trimming: 6 bases; J trimming: 8 bases; junction bases outside the gene matches: 12. CDR3 in DNA: TGTGCCAGCAGCGCCACAGGGGCCGTCGTCGGCTACACCTTC. Translating it yields CASSATGAVVGYTF.

This clone was recorded only once. V usage is TRBV3-1 (or the pseudogene TRBV3-2) and J usage is TRBJ2-2; 9 bases agree with TRBD1. The trim removed 2 bases at V and 5 bases at J, leaving 6 bases unmatched. The CDR3 length is 16 residues. CDR1 and CDR2 (germline): LGHDT, YNNKEL (reference sequence). Here the CDR3 DNA reads TGTGCCAGCAGCCAATCGGGACAGGGTTCAACCGGGGAGCTGTTTTTT. Translating gives CASSQSGQGSTGELFF.

Worth noting for this clone: Other DNA variants within this sample encode the same CDR3. The chain joins TRBV7-9 to TRBJ1-1; TRBD1 might be the D (5 bases). The V gene's germline CDR1 is SEHNR and CDR2 FQNEAQ (reference sequence). The CDR3 loop spans 12 amino acids. The V end lost 5 bases, the J end lost 4 bases, and 8 bases lay between the germline ends. The DNA for the CDR3 is TGTGCCAGCAGCCAGGGCGGCACTGAAGCTTTCTTT. It encodes CASSQGGTEAFF.

This clone occurred once. CDR3 nucleotide sequence: TGTGCCAGCAGTTTAGGTCGCAGGGGTTTGTGGAACACTGAAGCTTTCTTT. It is translated as CASSLGRRGLWNTEAFF. The chain couples TRBV27 to TRBJ1-1; D may be TRBD1 (6 bases). The CDR3 totals 17 residues. V lost 2 bases, J lost 1 base, and 17 bases lay in between. The germline gives CDR1 MNHEY, CDR2 SMNVEV (reference sequence).

This chain connects TRBV2 to TRBJ2-3, with a possible D match to TRBD1 (6 bases). V was shortened by 4 bases and J by 0 bases, with 11 bases between the two germline ends. The CDR3 covers 15 residues. The germline CDR1 and CDR2 sequences are SNHLY and FYNNEI. In DNA, the CDR3 is TGTGCCAGCAGTGCTGCAGGGGCTAGCACAGATACGCAGTATTTT. Protein product: CASSAAGASTDTQYF.

The chain uses TRBV11-2 and TRBJ2-2; no reliable D call. This CDR3 spans 12 amino acids. CDR1 is SGHAT, CDR2 FQNNGV, per germline. Trimming took 5 bases from V and 4 from J, leaving 5 bases between them. The CDR3 loop reads CASSPVTGELFF. Here the CDR3 DNA reads TGTGCCAGCAGCCCGGTCACCGGGGAGCTGTTTTTT.

This clone was found a few times. This chain uses TRBV6-5 with TRBJ1-2; no clear D gene. The V end was cut by 6 bases, the J end by 0 bases, with 11 bases between. This CDR3 region has 14 residues. From germline, CDR1 is MNHEY and CDR2 SVGAGI. CDR3: CASSRPGTNYGYTF. The CDR3 bases are TGTGCCAGCAGCCGACCGGGGACTAACTATGGCTACACCTTC.

The sample holds a few counts of this clone. This chain links TRBV15 with TRBJ1-5; D possibly corresponds to TRBD1 (6 bases). V dropped 0 bases and J dropped 1 base, with 19 bases sitting between them. The CDR3 consists of 19 residues. Germline-derived CDR1 and CDR2 are LNHNV and YYDKDF (reference sequence). The CDR3 sequence: CATSRDLLGGARSNQPQHF. The CDR3 DNA reads TGTGCCACCAGCAGAGACCTACTCGGGGGGGCGCGGAGCAATCAGCCCCAGCATTTT.

This chain joins TRBV12-5 and TRBJ1-1; 7 bases line up with TRBD1. This CDR3 contains 17 residues. The germline V gene encodes CDR1 LGHNT and CDR2 FRNRAP. With V trimmed by 0 bases and J by 2 bases, 9 bases remained unmatched. The CDR3 region is CASGLVNKDRLNTEAFF. The CDR3 DNA sequence: TGTGCTAGTGGTTTGGTAAATAAGGACAGGCTTAACACTGAAGCTTTCTTT.

The V call is TRBV19, the J call TRBJ1-3, with TRBD1 matching 9 bases. V dropped 4 bases and J dropped 7; count of bases not matched to a gene: 14. CDR3 length: 17 amino acids. The germline V gene has CDR1 LNHDA and CDR2 SQIVND (reference sequence). The CDR3 nucleotides read TGTGCCAGTAGTACCTCAACCGGGACAGGGATCTGGAACACCATATATTTT. This translates into CASSTSTGTGIWNTIYF. The full variable domain, completed using reference TRBV19 and TRBJ1-3, is DGGITQSPKYLFRKEGQNVTLSCEQNLNHDAMYWYRQDPGQGLRLIYYSQIVNDFQKGDIAEGYSVSREKKESFPLTVTSAQKNPTAFYLCASSTSTGTGIWNTIYFGEGSWLTVV.

This clone was seen only a few times. The V gene is TRBV29-1, the J gene TRBJ2-3; D is perhaps TRBD2 (5 bases). With 2 bases removed from V and 1 base from J, the gap between germline ends came to 13 bases. CDR1 is SQVTM and CDR2 is ANQGSEA in the germline V gene. CDR3 length: 15 amino acids. Here the CDR3 DNA reads TGCAGCGTTGAACCCAGGACCGGGGGCACAGATACGCAGTATTTT. Translating it yields CSVEPRTGGTDTQYF.

The chain uses TRBV21-1 and TRBJ1-2; the D call TRBD1 from the table was never checked on the DNA. TRBV21-1 is termed a pseudogene. The CDR3 is made up of 14 amino acids. The CDR3 coding sequence is TGTGCCAGCACCAAACAGGGGGCTGGATATGGCTACACCTTC. This sequence encodes CASTKQGAGYGYTF.

This clone has just one count. The J gene is TRBJ1-5, the V gene TRBV5-1, with D tentatively TRBD1 (5 bases). Trimming removed 4 bases at V and 4 bases at J, with 9 bases between. This CDR3 has 13 residues. CDR1 is SGHRS and CDR2 is YFSETQ in the germline V gene. CDR3 nucleotide sequence: TGCGCCAGCAGCCTGCAGGGTAATCAGCCCCAGCATTTT. It encodes CASSLQGNQPQHF.

Here the CDR3 reads CASSEPQGAAGEKLFF. The CDR3 DNA is TGTGCCAGCAGTGAACCACAGGGGGCGGCGGGCGAAAAACTGTTTTTT. V usage is TRBV2 and J usage is TRBJ1-4; 9 nucleotides match TRBD1. The V segment lost 2 bases and the J segment 8 bases; nucleotides outside the gene matches: 9. CDR1 is SNHLY, CDR2 FYNNEI, per germline. This CDR3 spans 16 amino acids.

This chain links TRBV5-6 with TRBJ2-1, with D perhaps TRBD1 (5 bases). CDR3 length: 14 residues. Trimming stripped 1 base from V and 5 bases from J, with 10 bases between. The germline V gene has CDR1 SGHDT and CDR2 YYEEEE. This chain's CDR3 is CASSLFRANNEQFF. CDR3 in DNA: TGTGCCAGCAGCTTGTTCAGGGCCAACAATGAGCAGTTCTTC. The variable domain in full, with the rest retrieved from reference TRBV5-6 and TRBJ2-1, is DAGVTQSPTHLIKTRGQQVTLRCSPKSGHDTVSWYQQALGQGPQFIFQYYEEEERQRGNFPDRFSGHQFPNYSSELNVNALLLGDSALYLCASSLFRANNEQFFGPGTRLTVL.

This clone was seen a few times. V usage is TRBV28 and J usage is TRBJ2-7; D remains ambiguous. Germline V gene sequence: CDR1 MDHEN, CDR2 SYDVKM. There are 12 residues in the CDR3. V dropped 5 bases and J dropped 6 bases, with 11 bases sitting between them. CDR3 coding DNA: TGTGCCAGCAGTCCCCTATTCACCGAGCAGTACTTC. It is translated as CASSPLFTEQYF.

This clone came up a few times. The rearrangement links TRBV24-1 to TRBJ1-5; 9 positions match TRBD1. The J segment lost 5 bases and the V segment lost 4 bases, leaving 8 bases of the junction unmatched. The V gene's germline CDR1 is KGHDR and CDR2 SFDVKD. This CDR3 is 16 amino acids long. DNA of the CDR3: TGTGCCACCAGTGACAAGACAGGGGGAGACTATCAGCCCCAGCATTTT. Amino acids: CATSDKTGGDYQPQHF.

This chain connects TRBV3-1 (or the pseudogene TRBV3-2) to TRBJ2-1, with 7 bases identical to TRBD2. Germline-derived CDR1 and CDR2 are LGHDT and YNNKEL (reference sequence). The CDR3 has 15 amino acids. V trimming: 2 bases; J trimming: 0 bases; junction bases outside the gene matches: 1. CDR3 bases: TGTGCCAGCAGCCAAAGCGGGGCCTCCTACAATGAGCAGTTCTTC. This gives the protein CASSQSGASYNEQFF.

The chain recombines TRBV30 with TRBJ2-5; D is perhaps TRBD2 (5 bases). V was trimmed by 1 base and J by 7 bases, leaving 16 bases between them. The CDR3 is made up of 14 amino acids. The germline V gene has CDR1 GTSNPN and CDR2 SVGIG (reference sequence). The CDR3 DNA reads as TGTGCCTGGAGTGGCAGCGGCTACATCGGGACCCAGTACTTC. It codes for CAWSGSGYIGTQYF.

This chain connects TRBV2 to TRBJ1-5, with 10 bases aligning to TRBD1. The germline V gene encodes CDR1 SNHLY and CDR2 FYNNEI. This CDR3 spans 15 amino acids. Trimming took 6 bases from V and 2 from J; bases not matched to a gene: 4. CDR3 residues: CASRATGGGNQPQHF. The CDR3 nucleotides read TGTGCCAGCAGGGCGACAGGGGGCGGCAATCAGCCCCAGCATTTT.

The rearrangement joins TRBV3-1 (or the pseudogene TRBV3-2) to TRBJ2-1, with 10 bases aligning to TRBD1. The V and J ends lost 3 bases and 7 bases, in that order; junction bases with no gene match: 3. Germline assignment: CDR1 LGHDT and CDR2 YNNKEL (reference sequence). This CDR3 has 14 amino acids. The CDR3 DNA is TGTGCCAGCAGCCACCTGGACAGGGGGAATGAGCAGTTCTTC. This sequence encodes CASSHLDRGNEQFF.

The chain uses TRBV7-9 and TRBJ2-7; D unresolved. The V gene lost 5 bases and the J gene lost 6 bases, with 17 bases spanning the gap. The germline CDR1 and CDR2 sequences are SEHNR and FQNEAQ (reference sequence). The length of the CDR3 is 14 residues. The CDR3 sequence is CASSPYSLPSEQYF. In DNA, the CDR3 is TGTGCCAGCAGCCCCTACAGTCTTCCCTCCGAGCAGTACTTC. The full variable domain, completed using reference TRBV7-9 and TRBJ2-7, is DTGVSQNPRHKITKRGQNVTFRCDPISEHNRLYWYRQTLGQGPEFLTYFQNEAQLEKSRLLSDRFSAERPKGSFSTLEIQRTEQGDSAMYLCASSPYSLPSEQYFGPGTRLTVT.